The source of this TCR beta chain is a study of blood T cell repertoires in COVID-19. Whole-study context: PBMCs, B-cell-depleted T cells, or T cells were the source of the cDNA or gDNA that made up the material.

The V gene's germline CDR1 is SGHRS and CDR2 YFSETQ. Trimming removed 2 bases from V and 3 bases from J; junction bases left unmatched: 5. The CDR3 length is 16 residues. Original data processing: How many nucleated cells were present was estimated from reference gene primer amplification. The data were produced by immunoSEQ multiplex PCR, yet TCRdb's version contains in-frame clones alone and is incomplete. V, J and clone size derive from that table, while D and trimming were established from the DNA sequence. This table holds 35,000 to 50,000 clones, 87% found once. The rearrangement joins TRBV5-1 to TRBJ2-3; 11 bases align to TRBD1. Sequencing was performed on peripheral blood. The clonotype originates from a man aged 55 to 70 with active COVID-19. Written as DNA, the CDR3 is TGCGCCAGCAGCTTTACCGGGACAGGGGGGACAGATACGCAGTATTTT. Encoded protein: CASSFTGTGGTDTQYF.